This T cell receptor (beta chain) was found in a study of T cells in Graves' hyperthyroidism and ophthalmopathy. The investigators amplified TCR beta CDR3 regions from RNA transcripts. TCR CDR3 regions were first amplified by RT-PCR with HTBI primers. TCRdb reanalysed the multiplex PCR reads using MiXCR and keeps one entry per CDR3 protein. This sample has more than 500,000 distinct CDR3 sequences, with about 17% found just once. Overall study results and limits: Appearing also in blood were most of the thyroid clonotypes expanded above 0.001. Ophthalmopathy cases were set apart from stable hyperthyroidism by a 13 V-J model.

This clonotype was detected many times. Its antigen is unidentified. The CDR3 runs 17 residues. Germline CDR1 reads LGHNT; CDR2 reads FRNRAP. The germline V and J ends were trimmed by 0 bases and 6 bases, with 20 bases remaining between them. The study excluded patients with uncontrolled infection, other autoimmune disease, pregnancy or lactation. Every diagnosis used clinical symptoms, serum thyroxine and TRAb, thyroid ultrasound and orbital computed tomography. This clonotype was sampled from a woman younger than 45 with Graves' hyperthyroidism. The sample comprised blood. The J gene is TRBJ1-1, the V gene TRBV12-5; D is perhaps TRBD1 (6 bases). This CDR3 reads CASGLVLGGRGSPEAFF. The DNA for the CDR3 is TGTGCTAGTGGTTTGGTACTTGGGGGGCGCGGTAGCCCTGAAGCTTTCTTT.